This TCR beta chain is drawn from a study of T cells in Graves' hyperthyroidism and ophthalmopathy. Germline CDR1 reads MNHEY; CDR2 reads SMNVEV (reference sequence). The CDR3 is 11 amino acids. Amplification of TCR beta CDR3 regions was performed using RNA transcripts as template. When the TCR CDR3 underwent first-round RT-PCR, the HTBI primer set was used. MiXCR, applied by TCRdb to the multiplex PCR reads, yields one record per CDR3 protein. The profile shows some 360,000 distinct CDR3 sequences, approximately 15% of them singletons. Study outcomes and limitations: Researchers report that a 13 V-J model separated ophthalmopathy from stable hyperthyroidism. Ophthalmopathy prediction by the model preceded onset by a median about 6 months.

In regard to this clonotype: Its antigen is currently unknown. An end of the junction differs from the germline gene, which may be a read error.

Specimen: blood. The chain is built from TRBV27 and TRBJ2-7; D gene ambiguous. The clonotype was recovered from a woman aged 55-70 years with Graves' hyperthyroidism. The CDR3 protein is CASRASDEQYF. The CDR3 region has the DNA TGTGCCAGCAGGGCCTCCGACGAGCAGTACTTC.